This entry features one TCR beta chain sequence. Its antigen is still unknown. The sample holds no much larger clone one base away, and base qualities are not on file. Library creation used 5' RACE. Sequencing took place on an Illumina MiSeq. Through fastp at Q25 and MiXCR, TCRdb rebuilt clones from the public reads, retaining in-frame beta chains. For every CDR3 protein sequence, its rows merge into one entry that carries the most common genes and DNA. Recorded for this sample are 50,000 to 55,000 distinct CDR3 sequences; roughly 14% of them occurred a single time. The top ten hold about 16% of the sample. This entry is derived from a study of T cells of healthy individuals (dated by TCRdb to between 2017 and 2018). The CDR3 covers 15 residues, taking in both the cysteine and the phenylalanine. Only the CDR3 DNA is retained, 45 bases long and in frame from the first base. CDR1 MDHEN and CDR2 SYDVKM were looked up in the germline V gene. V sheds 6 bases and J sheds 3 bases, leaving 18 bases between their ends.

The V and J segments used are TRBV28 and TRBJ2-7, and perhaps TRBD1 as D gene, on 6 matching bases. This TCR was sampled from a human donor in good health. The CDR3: CASSQQGTANYEQYF. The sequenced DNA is TGTGCCAGCAGCCAACAGGGAACGGCCAACTACGAGCAGTACTTC.